This T cell receptor beta chain was observed in a study of cytomegalovirus exposure and HLA in healthy donors. J gave up 8 bases and V 3 bases, and 7 bases lay outside the gene matches. Germline assignment: CDR1 GTSNPN and CDR2 SVGIG (reference sequence). CDR3 length equals 14 residues. Nominally healthy donors were sampled, though unrecorded immune exposures were likely. The PCR employed 60 Vbeta primers together with 13 Jbeta primers. Using immunoSEQ multiplex PCR, the repertoire was profiled, and TCRdb retains in-frame clones only, with some absent. The sample carries some 150,000 clones, less than 85% recorded once.

Sequenced: PBMCs. This receptor was taken from a woman between 45 and 65 years old in good health and CMV-seropositive. V and J are TRBV30 and TRBJ1-4; 9 bases match TRBD1. The CDR3 DNA reads TGTGCCTGGAGCGGGACAGGGTTGGGAGAAAAACTGTTTTTT. This gives the protein CAWSGTGLGEKLFF.